This T cell receptor beta chain was observed in a study of a mutant IDH1 vaccine in newly diagnosed glioma. Looking at the study overall: A roughly 62% male, 37.5% female split and a mean age of roughly 44 years characterized treated patients. Prior therapy was radiotherapy, temozolomide, or both; most received both.

The method was immunoSEQ multiplex PCR; TCRdb's version includes in-frame clones alone and lacks a portion of them. The sample shows 95,000 to 100,000 clones, around 90% of them seen only once. Time point denoted: baseline, week 1 (first vaccination visit). Regarding treatment: pre-vaccination baseline after standard-of-care therapy. The CDR3 runs to 16 residues. Germline CDR1 SQVTM, CDR2 ANQGSEA. The V end lost 4 bases, the J end lost 4 bases, and 21 bases lay between the germline ends. The sequencing here drew on PBMCs, taken from a glioma patient treated with radiotherapy, temozolomide or both. The clonotype comes from a woman in her forties or fifties with glioma. The chain is built from TRBV29-1 and TRBJ2-3, with D perhaps matching TRBD1 or TRBD2 (5 bases each). The CDR3 reads CSVAGLGTPAPDTQYF. In nucleotides, the CDR3 is TGCAGCGTTGCGGGGCTCGGGACCCCAGCACCAGATACGCAGTATTTT.